This T cell receptor beta chain is drawn from a study of OX40 agonist ivuxolimab in advanced cancers. Comment on this clone: One end of the junction varies from germline; a read error may be responsible.

Assay used: immunoSEQ multiplex PCR; TCRdb lists only in-frame clones, some missing. The repertoire has 45,000 to 55,000 clones, 80% to 90% of them found once; the top ten carry 9% to 10%. From germline, CDR1 is SGHTA and CDR2 FQGTGA. The CDR3 totals 14 residues. The input for sequencing was CD4+ or CD8+ T cells sorted from blood, taken in a trial of the OX40 agonist ivuxolimab. The receptor was derived from an adult with an advanced solid tumor such as melanoma, head and neck, liver or kidney cancer. The chain has TRBV7-3 and TRBJ2-7; D may be TRBD1 or TRBD2 (5 bases each). The CDR3: CASSLTREGDERYF. The CDR3 DNA is TGTGCCAGCAGCTTAACGAGGGAAGGGGACGAGCGGTACTTC.